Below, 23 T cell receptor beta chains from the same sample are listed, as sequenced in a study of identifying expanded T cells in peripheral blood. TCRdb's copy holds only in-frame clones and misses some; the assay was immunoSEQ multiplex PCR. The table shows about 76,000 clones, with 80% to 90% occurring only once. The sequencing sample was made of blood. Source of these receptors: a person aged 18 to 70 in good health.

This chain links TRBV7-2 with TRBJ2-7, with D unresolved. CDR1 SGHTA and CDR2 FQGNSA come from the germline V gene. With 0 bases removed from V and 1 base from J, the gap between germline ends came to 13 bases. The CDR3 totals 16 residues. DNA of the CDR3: TGTGCCAGCAGCTTAGCCGTGACATCCCATTCCTACGAGCAGTACTTC. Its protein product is CASSLAVTSHSYEQYF.

The DNA of the CDR3 is TGTGCCAGCAGCCCCAGAGGCCGGGTGGGGCACCAAGAGACCCAGTACTTC. It translates to CASSPRGRVGHQETQYF. The chain employs TRBV7-3 and TRBJ2-5, with D maybe TRBD1 (5 bases). Germline V CDR1 and CDR2: SGHTA, FQGTGA. CDR3 length: 17 residues. V lost 5 bases and J lost 0, with 19 bases in between.

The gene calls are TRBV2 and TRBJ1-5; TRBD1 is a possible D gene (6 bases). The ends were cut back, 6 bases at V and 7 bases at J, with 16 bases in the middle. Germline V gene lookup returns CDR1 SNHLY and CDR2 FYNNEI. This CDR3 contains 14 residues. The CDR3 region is CASSLTGGRQPQHF. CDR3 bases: TGTGCCAGCAGCCTCACCGGGGGGCGGCAGCCCCAGCATTTT.

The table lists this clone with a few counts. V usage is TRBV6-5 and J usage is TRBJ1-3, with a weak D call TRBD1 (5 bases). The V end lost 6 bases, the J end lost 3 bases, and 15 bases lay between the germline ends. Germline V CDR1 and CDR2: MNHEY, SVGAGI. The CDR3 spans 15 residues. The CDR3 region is CASRTGGRFGNTIYF. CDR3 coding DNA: TGTGCCAGCAGGACGGGGGGGAGGTTTGGAAACACCATATATTTT.

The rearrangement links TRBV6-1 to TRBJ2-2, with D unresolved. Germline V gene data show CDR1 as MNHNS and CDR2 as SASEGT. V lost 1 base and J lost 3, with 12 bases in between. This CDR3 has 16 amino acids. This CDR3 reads CASSEVISPDTGELFF. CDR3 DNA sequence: TGTGCCAGCAGTGAAGTTATTAGTCCGGACACCGGGGAGCTGTTTTTT.

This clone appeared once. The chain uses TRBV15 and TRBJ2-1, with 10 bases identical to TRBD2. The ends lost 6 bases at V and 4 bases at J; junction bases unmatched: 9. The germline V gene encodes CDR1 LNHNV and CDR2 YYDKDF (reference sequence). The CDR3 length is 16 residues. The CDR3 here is CATSTPLAGAYNEQFF. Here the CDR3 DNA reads TGTGCCACCAGTACACCCCTAGCGGGAGCATACAATGAGCAGTTCTTC.

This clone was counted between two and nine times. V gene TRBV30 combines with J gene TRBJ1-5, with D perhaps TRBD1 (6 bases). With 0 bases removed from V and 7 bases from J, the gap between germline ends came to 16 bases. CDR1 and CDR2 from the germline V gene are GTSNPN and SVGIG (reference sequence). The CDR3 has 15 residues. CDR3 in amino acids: CAWSVSGGLRQPQHF. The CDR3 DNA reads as TGTGCCTGGAGTGTATCTGGGGGGCTAAGGCAGCCCCAGCATTTT.

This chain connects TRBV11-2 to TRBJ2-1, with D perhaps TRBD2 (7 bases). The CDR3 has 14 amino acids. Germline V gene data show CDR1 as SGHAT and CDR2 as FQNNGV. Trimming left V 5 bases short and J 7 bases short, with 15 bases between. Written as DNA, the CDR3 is TGTGCCAGCAGCCCCGGGGGGCTAGGGAATGAGCAGTTCTTC. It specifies CASSPGGLGNEQFF.

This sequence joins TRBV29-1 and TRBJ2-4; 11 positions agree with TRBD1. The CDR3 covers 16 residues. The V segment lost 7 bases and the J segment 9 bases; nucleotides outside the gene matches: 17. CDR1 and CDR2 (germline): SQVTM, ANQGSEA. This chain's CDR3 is CSARTGGVGSPSIQYF. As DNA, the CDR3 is TGCAGCGCCCGGACAGGGGGCGTCGGATCTCCCAGCATTCAGTACTTC.

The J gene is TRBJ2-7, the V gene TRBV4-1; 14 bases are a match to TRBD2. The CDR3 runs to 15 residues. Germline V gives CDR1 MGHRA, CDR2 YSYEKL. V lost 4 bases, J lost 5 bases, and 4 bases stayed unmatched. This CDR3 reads CASSRLAGGDNEQYF. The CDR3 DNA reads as TGCGCCAGCAGCCGACTAGCGGGAGGGGACAACGAGCAGTACTTC.

The CDR3 here is CASSLGVGQGEGYTF. DNA for the CDR3: TGTGCCAGCAGCCTAGGAGTGGGACAGGGGGAGGGCTACACCTTC. This chain connects TRBV9 to TRBJ1-2; TRBD1 agrees at 11 bases. CDR1 and CDR2 (germline): SGDLS, YYNGEE. CDR3 length: 15 amino acids. Trimming at V came to 4 bases and at J to 8 bases, leaving 10 bases not matched to a gene. The full variable domain, rest sourced from reference TRBV9 and TRBJ1-2, is DSGVTQTPKHLITATGQRVTLRCSPRSGDLSVYWYQQSLDQGLQFLIQYYNGEERAKGNILERFSAQQFPDLHSELNLSSLELGDSALYFCASSLGVGQGEGYTFGSGTRLTVV.

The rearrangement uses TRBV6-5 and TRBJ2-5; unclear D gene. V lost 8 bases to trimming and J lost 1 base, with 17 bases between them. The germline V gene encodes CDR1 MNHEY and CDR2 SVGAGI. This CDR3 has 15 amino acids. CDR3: CASGPITSPQETQYF. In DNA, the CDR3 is TGTGCCAGCGGTCCCATAACGAGCCCCCAAGAGACCCAGTACTTC.

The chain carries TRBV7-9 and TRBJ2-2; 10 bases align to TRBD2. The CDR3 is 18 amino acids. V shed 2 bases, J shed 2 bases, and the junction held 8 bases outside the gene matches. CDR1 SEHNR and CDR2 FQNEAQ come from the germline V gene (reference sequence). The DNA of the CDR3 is TGTGCCAGCAGCTTATTTCGAGCGGGAGGGCGAAACACCGGGGAGCTGTTTTTT. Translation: CASSLFRAGGRNTGELFF.

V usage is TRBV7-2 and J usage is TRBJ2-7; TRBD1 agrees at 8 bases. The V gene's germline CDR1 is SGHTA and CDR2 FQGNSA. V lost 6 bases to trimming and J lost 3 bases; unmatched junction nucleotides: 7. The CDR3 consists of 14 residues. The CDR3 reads CASRGTGGNYEQYF. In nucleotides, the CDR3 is TGTGCCAGCAGGGGAACAGGGGGAAACTACGAGCAGTACTTC.

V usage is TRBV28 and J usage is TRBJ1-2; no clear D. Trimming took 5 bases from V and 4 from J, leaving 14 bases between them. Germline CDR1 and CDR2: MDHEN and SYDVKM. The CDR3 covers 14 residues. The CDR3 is CASSPVEDSYGYTF. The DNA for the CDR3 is TGTGCCAGCAGTCCCGTGGAAGATTCCTATGGCTACACCTTC.

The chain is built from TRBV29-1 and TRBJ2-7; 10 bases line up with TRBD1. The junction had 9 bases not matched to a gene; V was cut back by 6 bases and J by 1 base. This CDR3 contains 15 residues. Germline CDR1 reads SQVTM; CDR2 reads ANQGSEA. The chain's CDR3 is CSVPAGTGASYEQYF. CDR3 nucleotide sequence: TGCAGCGTCCCTGCCGGGACAGGGGCATCCTACGAGCAGTACTTC.

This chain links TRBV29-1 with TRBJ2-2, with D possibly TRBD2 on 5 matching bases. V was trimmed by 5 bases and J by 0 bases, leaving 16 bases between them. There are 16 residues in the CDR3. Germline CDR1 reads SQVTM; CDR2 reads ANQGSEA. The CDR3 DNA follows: TGCAGCGTTTCATCCAGCGGAACTACGAACACCGGGGAGCTGTTTTTT. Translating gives CSVSSSGTTNTGELFF.

In DNA form, the CDR3 reads TGTGCCAGTAGTATTATAAAGGGGGCGATTAGAACCGGGGAGCTGTTTTTT. Its translation is CASSIIKGAIRTGELFF. The chain carries TRBV19 and TRBJ2-2; the match to TRBD1 covers 7 bases. CDR3 length: 17 amino acids. With V trimmed by 3 bases and J by 5 bases, 12 bases remained unmatched. CDR1 and CDR2 (germline): LNHDA, SQIVND (reference sequence).

The CDR3 DNA reads as TGTGCCAGCAGTTATGGGGACAGCAATCAGCCCCAGCATTTT. Translation: CASSYGDSNQPQHF. The chain employs TRBV6-6 and TRBJ1-5; perhaps TRBD1 as D (5 bases). The V end lost 3 bases, the J end lost 1 base, and 7 bases lay between the germline ends. The CDR3 has 14 amino acids. Germline V gene sequence: CDR1 MNHNY, CDR2 SVGAGI (reference sequence).

The CDR3 region is CATSRDPGWETQYF. CDR3 coding DNA: TGTGCCACCAGCAGAGACCCGGGATGGGAGACCCAGTACTTC. The chain is built from TRBV15 and TRBJ2-5; the D gene is possibly TRBD2 (5 bases). The germline gives CDR1 LNHNV, CDR2 YYDKDF (reference sequence). Trimming pared 0 bases from V and 5 bases from J, leaving 10 bases between. The CDR3 loop spans 14 amino acids.

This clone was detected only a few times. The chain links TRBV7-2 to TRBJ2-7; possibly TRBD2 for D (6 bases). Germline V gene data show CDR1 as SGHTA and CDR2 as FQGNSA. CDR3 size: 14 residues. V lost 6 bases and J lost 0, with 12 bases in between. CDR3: CASRSGLSSYEQYF. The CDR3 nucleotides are TGTGCCAGCAGGTCGGGACTTAGCTCCTACGAGCAGTACTTC.

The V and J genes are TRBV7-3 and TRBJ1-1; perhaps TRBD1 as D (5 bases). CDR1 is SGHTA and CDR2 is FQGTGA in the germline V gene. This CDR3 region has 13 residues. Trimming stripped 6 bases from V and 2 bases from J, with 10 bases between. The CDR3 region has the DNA TGTGCCAGCAGGGGGCAGGGCAACACTGAAGCTTTCTTT. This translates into CASRGQGNTEAFF.

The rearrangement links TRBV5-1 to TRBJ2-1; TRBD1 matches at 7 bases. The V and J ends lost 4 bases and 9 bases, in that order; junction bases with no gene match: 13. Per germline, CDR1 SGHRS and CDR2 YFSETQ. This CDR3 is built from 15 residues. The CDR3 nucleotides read TGCGCCAGCAGCGACTGGACAGGTGAATTTCGTGAGCAGTTCTTC. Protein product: CASSDWTGEFREQFF.